The 8 T cell receptor beta chains in this list originate from one sample, sequenced in a study of cytomegalovirus exposure and HLA in healthy donors. PCR was performed using 60 Vbeta and 13 Jbeta primers. Assay: immunoSEQ multiplex PCR; the TCRdb copy retains only in-frame clones and omits some. The sample consists of around 40,000 clones, almost 70% of them appearing once. The material sequenced was PBMCs. The receptors come from a man aged 35-49 years in good health and CMV-seronegative.

The chain links TRBV11-2 to TRBJ1-1, with a weak D call TRBD1 (6 bases). The CDR3 is made up of 15 amino acids. Germline V gives CDR1 SGHAT, CDR2 FQNNGV. V was shortened by 2 bases and J by 1 base, with 11 bases between the two germline ends. Here the CDR3 DNA reads TGTGCCAGCAGCTTACTGGTGACAGGGAACACTGAAGCTTTCTTT. This sequence encodes CASSLLVTGNTEAFF.

This clone was recorded a few times. The chain is built from TRBV28 and TRBJ2-1; a weak D match, TRBD1 (6 bases). The germline V gene has CDR1 MDHEN and CDR2 SYDVKM. V lost 4 bases and J lost 7, with 14 bases in between. The CDR3 loop spans 14 amino acids. The CDR3 region is CASSYPGQKNEQFF. Written as DNA, the CDR3 is TGTGCCAGCAGTTATCCGGGACAAAAAAATGAGCAGTTCTTC.

The V gene is TRBV6-1, the J gene TRBJ2-5; the match to TRBD1 covers 10 bases. The V segment lost 7 bases and the J segment 3 bases; nucleotides outside the gene matches: 5. The CDR3 spans 14 residues. The germline gives CDR1 MNHNS, CDR2 SASEGT. The chain's CDR3 is CASTDRGFEETQYF. The CDR3 DNA reads as TGTGCCAGCACGGACAGGGGGTTCGAAGAGACCCAGTACTTC.

The V and J genes are TRBV7-2 and TRBJ2-7; 8 positions agree with TRBD2. V lost 2 bases to trimming and J lost 2 bases; unmatched junction nucleotides: 8. CDR1 is SGHTA, CDR2 FQGNSA, per germline. The length of the CDR3 is 16 residues. This CDR3 reads CASSLRVGGGTYEQYF. The CDR3 DNA reads TGTGCCAGCAGCTTAAGGGTTGGCGGGGGGACCTACGAGCAGTACTTC.

The rearrangement uses TRBV25-1 and TRBJ2-2; D is undetermined. CDR3 length: 13 amino acids. Trimming pared 5 bases from V and 4 bases from J, leaving 8 bases between. Per germline, CDR1 MGHDK and CDR2 SYGVNS. The DNA for the CDR3 is TGTGCCAGCAGTAAAAGCTTCACCGGGGAGCTGTTTTTT. This encodes CASSKSFTGELFF.

The V gene is TRBV6-4, the J gene TRBJ1-2; TRBD1 agrees at 9 bases. V lost 6 bases, J lost 8 bases, and 10 bases stayed unmatched. CDR1 is MRHNA, CDR2 SNTAGT, per germline. There are 14 residues in the CDR3. Here the CDR3 reads CASSPGTGTDGYTF. CDR3 in DNA: TGTGCCAGCAGCCCCGGGACAGGGACGGACGGCTACACCTTC.

The V and J genes are TRBV7-2 and TRBJ1-3, with 8 nucleotides matching TRBD1. The CDR3 is 14 amino acids. CDR1 and CDR2 from the germline V gene are SGHTA and FQGNSA. V was clipped by 2 bases and J by 6 bases; unmatched bases: 3. This CDR3 is CASSLQGAENTIYF. CDR3 sequence (DNA): TGTGCCAGCAGCTTACAGGGGGCAGAAAACACCATATATTTT.

The J gene is TRBJ1-2, the V gene TRBV5-1, with TRBD1 matching over 8 bases. V shed 4 bases, J shed 2 bases, and the junction held 7 bases outside the gene matches. The CDR3 sequence is 15 residues long. The germline gives CDR1 SGHRS, CDR2 YFSETQ. CDR3: CASSEPDRANYGYTF. The DNA for the CDR3 is TGCGCCAGCAGCGAACCGGACAGGGCGAACTATGGCTACACCTTC.